These 5 T cell receptor beta chains originate from one sample sequenced in a study of T cell repertoires in cytomegalovirus infection. TCRdb recomputed calls from the reads with MiXCR, one row per CDR3 protein. Of 450,000 to 600,000 distinct CDR3 sequences in the sample, more than 40% are singletons; the top ten hold roughly two fifths. These receptors are not linked to any known antigen. The sequenced sample was cultured PBMCs, obtained from culture after CMV antigen stimulation. Receptors originate from a human donor in good health (CMV status not recorded). Some clones in this sample may be carry-over from other donors' samples.

This clonotype was counted a few times. The chain combines TRBV7-2 with TRBJ1-6; the D is unclear. Germline V lookup: CDR1 SGHTA, CDR2 FQGNSA. With 3 bases removed from V and 8 bases from J, the gap between germline ends came to 14 bases. CDR3 size: 15 residues. In DNA, the CDR3 is TGTGCCAGCAGCTTTTTCAGTCCAAGGGATTCACCCCTCCACTTT. Protein: CASSFFSPRDSPLHF.

V and J are TRBV12-3 or TRBV12-4 and TRBJ2-7; 7 bases are shared with TRBD2. V gave up 5 bases and J gave up 0 bases; unmatched junction bases: 10. This CDR3 spans 16 amino acids. The CDR3 loop is CASSAPGSGRSYEQYF. In nucleotides, the CDR3 is TGTGCCAGCAGTGCCCCCGGTAGCGGGCGCTCCTACGAGCAGTACTTC.

In this sample, this clonotype turned up a few times. The J gene is TRBJ2-5, the V gene TRBV5-4, with D perhaps TRBD2 (7 bases). The CDR3 is 15 amino acids. The V gene's germline CDR1 is SGHNT and CDR2 YYREEE (reference sequence). V lost 0 bases to trimming and J lost 4 bases, with 13 bases between them. The CDR3 sequence is CASSLGGGRRETQYF. The DNA of the CDR3 is TGTGCCAGCAGCTTGGGGGGGGGGCGCCGAGAGACCCAGTACTTC.

The chain combines TRBV4-2 with TRBJ2-1; D remains unclear. Germline-derived CDR1 and CDR2 are LGHNA and YNFKEQ. This CDR3 spans 14 amino acids. V lost 1 base, J lost 8 bases, and 12 bases lay in between. CDR3 DNA: TGTGCCAGCAGCCAAGGAGTTCGAGTGCATGAGCAGTTCTTC. It encodes CASSQGVRVHEQFF.

This clonotype was counted between two and nine times. V is TRBV7-9 and J is TRBJ2-4; TRBD2 is a possible D gene (5 bases). The V gene's germline CDR1 is SEHNR and CDR2 FQNEAQ (reference sequence). Trimming took off 3 bases at V and 6 bases at J, with 9 bases between the two ends. This CDR3 is 13 amino acids long. The CDR3 is CASSFREGNIQYF. Here the CDR3 DNA reads TGTGCCAGCAGCTTTCGGGAAGGAAACATTCAGTACTTC. The full variable domain, completed using reference TRBV7-9 and TRBJ2-4, is DTGVSQNPRHKITKRGQNVTFRCDPISEHNRLYWYRQTLGQGPEFLTYFQNEAQLEKSRLLSDRFSAERPKGSFSTLEIQRTEQGDSAMYLCASSFREGNIQYFGAGTRLSVL.